The present T cell receptor beta chain was sequenced within a study of blood T cell repertoires in COVID-19. Germline V gene sequence: CDR1 KGHDR, CDR2 SFDVKD. V was clipped by 8 bases and J by 3 bases, with 13 bases between them. This CDR3 comprises 13 residues. Clones were sequenced by immunoSEQ multiplex PCR, and TCRdb holds only the in-frame ones, with some missing. The sample lists approximately 39,000 clones, over 85% occurring once. This receptor was obtained from a human donor with active COVID-19. The donor label of this sample is uncertain. Sequences were obtained from peripheral blood. The rearrangement uses TRBV24-1 and TRBJ2-7; D is unresolved. This chain's CDR3 is CATIGYHYYEQYF. The CDR3 nucleotides read TGTGCCACCATCGGATATCACTACTACGAGCAGTACTTC.